The 29 T cell receptor beta chains in this list originate from one sample, sequenced in a study of response to subunit inactivated influenza vaccine. MiXCR, run by TCRdb on the RT-PCR reads, gives a single entry per CDR3 protein. The sample has approximately 170,000 distinct CDR3 sequences; around 15% are singletons. Sequences were derived from CD8+ T cells sorted from PBMCs, sampled approximately 5 days after vaccination. The receptors were gathered from a man in his fifties or sixties who received an inactivated influenza vaccine.

The gene calls are TRBV28 and TRBJ2-1; 7 bases align to TRBD2. The germline V gene has CDR1 MDHEN and CDR2 SYDVKM. The CDR3 is made up of 16 amino acids. With V trimmed by 3 bases and J by 8 bases, 13 bases remained unmatched. The CDR3 is CASSLSRGVVGDEQFF. Written as DNA, the CDR3 is TGTGCCAGCAGTTTGTCACGGGGGGTTGTGGGCGATGAGCAGTTCTTC.

This clonotype was counted a few times. CDR3 bases: TGTGCCAGCAGCTTAGTCGGACTAGCGGACACCGGGGAGCTGTTTTTT. Protein sequence: CASSLVGLADTGELFF. J is TRBJ2-2 and V is TRBV7-9, with TRBD2 matching 10 bases. The V gene's germline CDR1 is SEHNR and CDR2 FQNEAQ (reference sequence). The ends lost 1 base at V and 3 bases at J; junction bases unmatched: 2. The CDR3 has 16 residues.

This chain uses TRBV12-3 or TRBV12-4 with TRBJ1-2; D might be TRBD1 (6 bases). Trimming shortened V by 6 bases and J by 5 bases, and 16 bases separated the two germline ends. The CDR3 runs 14 residues. In DNA form, the CDR3 reads TGTGCCAGCAGAATGACCGGGACAATTTATGGCTACACCTTC. The encoded protein is CASRMTGTIYGYTF.

This clonotype was observed a few times. The chain employs TRBV11-2 and TRBJ2-7; tentative D call: TRBD2 (5 bases). The CDR3 has 14 amino acids. Trimming left V 3 bases short and J 2 bases short, with 11 bases between. Germline values: CDR1 SGHAT, CDR2 FQNNGV. The CDR3: CASSFPGLPYEQYF. Written as DNA, the CDR3 is TGTGCCAGCAGCTTTCCTGGACTCCCCTACGAGCAGTACTTC. The full variable domain, rest sourced from reference TRBV11-2 and TRBJ2-7, is EAGVAQSPRYKIIEKRQSVAFWCNPISGHATLYWYQQILGQGPKLLIQFQNNGVVDDSQLPKDRFSAERLKGVDSTLKIQPAKLEDSAVYLCASSFPGLPYEQYFGPGTRLTVT.

This clonotype has only a few counts. The chain is built from TRBV12-3 or TRBV12-4 and TRBJ2-3; 7 positions agree with TRBD1. The J segment lost 6 bases and the V segment lost 5 bases, leaving 5 bases of the junction unmatched. The CDR3 sequence is 13 residues long. Written as DNA, the CDR3 is TGTGCCAGCAGTCCGGGACAGTCGGATACGCAGTATTTT. It encodes CASSPGQSDTQYF.

The J gene is TRBJ2-3, the V gene TRBV7-6, with 10 nucleotides matching TRBD1. V shed 6 bases, J shed 5 bases, and the junction held 8 bases outside the gene matches. The CDR3 length is 15 residues. Germline V CDR1 and CDR2: SGHVS, FNYEAQ. The CDR3 reads CASSRDRGARDTQYF. The DNA for the CDR3 is TGTGCCAGCAGTCGGGACAGGGGTGCCAGAGATACGCAGTATTTT.

This clonotype was found many times. The gene calls are TRBV4-3 and TRBJ2-1; 8 bases are shared with TRBD2. The CDR3 covers 13 residues. Unmatched junction bases numbered 2, after V lost 4 bases and J lost 6 bases. CDR1 LGHNA and CDR2 YSLEER come from the germline V gene. The CDR3 loop reads CASSPGLANEQFF. The DNA of the CDR3 is TGCGCCAGCAGCCCCGGACTAGCCAATGAGCAGTTCTTC.

V gene TRBV6-2 or TRBV6-3 combines with J gene TRBJ1-4; D unresolved. Trimming took 3 bases from V and 4 from J, leaving 12 bases between them. CDR1 is MNHEY and CDR2 is SVGEGT in the germline V gene. The CDR3 has 15 residues. CDR3 sequence (DNA): TGTGCCAGCAGTTATACCGGGCCGGGTAATGAAAAACTGTTTTTT. Protein: CASSYTGPGNEKLFF.

V gene TRBV7-9 combines with J gene TRBJ2-5, with D unclear. Germline CDR1 is SEHNR and CDR2 is FQNEAQ (reference sequence). Trimming shortened V by 1 base and J by 6 bases, and 3 bases separated the two germline ends. This CDR3 region has 11 residues. The CDR3 coding sequence is TGTGCCAGCAGCTTAGATCAGACCCAGTACTTC. This gives the protein CASSLDQTQYF.

This clonotype was seen a handful of times. This chain links TRBV30 with TRBJ2-2; a possible D gene is TRBD2 (5 bases). The V end lost 4 bases, the J end lost 5 bases, and 11 bases lay between the germline ends. Germline V gene lookup returns CDR1 GTSNPN and CDR2 SVGIG (reference sequence). CDR3 length: 13 amino acids. The CDR3 DNA reads as TGTGCCTGGACCATACTAGAAACCGGGGAGCTGTTTTTT. Translating it yields CAWTILETGELFF.

This clonotype has just a few counts. For the CDR3, the DNA is TGTGCCAGCAGTTTTTGGGCAGCTGAAGCTTTCTTT. Translated: CASSFWAAEAFF. The genes are TRBV12-3 or TRBV12-4 and TRBJ1-1; D is uncertain. The CDR3 has 12 residues. The V gene lost 3 bases and the J gene lost 6 bases, with 8 bases spanning the gap.

This rearrangement joins TRBV2 to TRBJ2-1; 12 bases are shared with TRBD2. The trim removed 8 bases at V and 8 bases at J, leaving 10 bases unmatched. Germline V CDR1 and CDR2: SNHLY, FYNNEI. The CDR3 runs to 15 residues. As DNA, the CDR3 is TGTGCCAGCTCCCGGCTAGCGGGGGGGCAGGATGAGCAGTTCTTC. Protein: CASSRLAGGQDEQFF.

This clonotype was picked up a small number of times. The V and J genes are TRBV28 and TRBJ2-1; D call uncertain. V lost 4 bases and J 7 bases, leaving 8 bases between the germline ends. The CDR3 totals 12 residues. Germline-derived CDR1 and CDR2 are MDHEN and SYDVKM. The CDR3 spells CASSSNTNEQFF. In DNA form, the CDR3 reads TGTGCCAGCAGTTCAAATACGAATGAGCAGTTCTTC.

This clonotype was seen many times. The V and J genes are TRBV5-1 and TRBJ2-7, with no clear D. The V end was cut by 0 bases, the J end by 3 bases, with 16 bases between. The CDR3 length is 16 residues. CDR1 and CDR2 from the germline V gene are SGHRS and YFSETQ. The CDR3 nucleotides read TGCGCCAGCAGCTTGGCCGGGTCTCTCTCAGTCTACGAGCAGTACTTC. It codes for CASSLAGSLSVYEQYF. The entire variable domain, with the rest obtained from reference TRBV5-1 and TRBJ2-7, is as follows: KAGVTQTPRYLIKTRGQQVTLSCSPISGHRSVSWYQQTPGQGLQFLFEYFSETQRNKGNFPGRFSGRQFSNSRSEMNVSTLELGDSALYLCASSLAGSLSVYEQYFGPGTRLTVT.

This clonotype was seen only a few times. The chain recombines TRBV4-3 with TRBJ2-3; the match to TRBD2 covers 7 bases. V gave up 4 bases and J gave up 5 bases; unmatched junction bases: 9. Looked up from germline, CDR1 is LGHNA and CDR2 is YSLEER. The CDR3 has 15 amino acids. CDR3 DNA: TGCGCCAGCAGCCCCGAGACTAGCTATAGAGATACGCAGTATTTT. Translating gives CASSPETSYRDTQYF.

The chain links TRBV13 to TRBJ2-1; no reliable D call. Germline values: CDR1 PRHDT, CDR2 FYEKMQ (reference sequence). Trimming removed 1 base from V and 3 bases from J, with 10 bases in between. CDR3 size: 15 residues. CDR3 bases: TGTGCCAGCAGCTTAGCCTCGCTAGGCTACAATGAGCAGTTCTTC. Its translation: CASSLASLGYNEQFF.

The chain has TRBV7-9 and TRBJ1-1; D may be TRBD1 (6 bases). The germline V gene has CDR1 SEHNR and CDR2 FQNEAQ (reference sequence). The CDR3 sequence is 14 residues long. Trimming stripped 7 bases from V and 1 base from J, with 13 bases between. CDR3 DNA sequence: TGTGCCAGCACCCTGACAGGAGAGAACACTGAAGCTTTCTTT. As protein: CASTLTGENTEAFF.

This clonotype was detected only a few times. V usage is TRBV5-4 and J usage is TRBJ2-3; 10 nucleotides line up with TRBD1. The CDR3 contains 18 residues. CDR1 is SGHNT and CDR2 is YYREEE in the germline V gene (reference sequence). After removal of 2 bases from V and 0 bases from J, the junction contained 9 bases not matched to a gene. This CDR3 reads CASSLSAGTGASTDTQYF. DNA of the CDR3: TGTGCCAGCAGCTTATCGGCGGGGACAGGGGCTAGCACAGATACGCAGTATTTT.

Ten or more counts support this clonotype. This rearrangement joins TRBV7-9 to TRBJ2-4, with D hard to call. Germline values: CDR1 SEHNR, CDR2 FQNEAQ (reference sequence). The CDR3 runs 15 residues. V dropped 1 base and J dropped 1 base, with 8 bases sitting between them. Here the CDR3 reads CASSLGDWAKNIQYF. In nucleotides, the CDR3 is TGTGCCAGCAGCTTAGGAGATTGGGCCAAAAACATTCAGTACTTC.

In this sample, this clonotype turned up a few times. This sequence joins TRBV7-8 and TRBJ1-2; a possible D gene is TRBD1 (6 bases). The V end was cut by 0 bases, the J end by 7 bases, with 9 bases between. Germline CDR1 and CDR2: SGHVS and FQNEAQ. The CDR3 extends over 13 amino acids. The DNA of the CDR3 is TGTGCCAGCAGCTTAGCACGGGGGGCTGGCTACACCTTC. This sequence encodes CASSLARGAGYTF.

This clonotype was observed a handful of times. This chain uses TRBV28 with TRBJ1-2; D might be TRBD1 (5 bases). This CDR3 has 18 residues. Germline V gene data show CDR1 as MDHEN and CDR2 as SYDVKM. Trimming shortened V by 1 base and J by 6 bases, and 24 bases separated the two germline ends. The CDR3 DNA follows: TGTGCCAGCAGTTTATACGGGCTGGGGGGGGTCGAAGCAAATGGCTACACCTTC. The encoded protein is CASSLYGLGGVEANGYTF.

V and J are TRBV6-1 and TRBJ1-1, with D maybe TRBD1 (5 bases). Trimming pared 3 bases from V and 4 bases from J, leaving 12 bases between. The CDR3 length is 14 residues. Per the germline V gene, CDR1 is MNHNS and CDR2 is SASEGT. The CDR3 DNA is TGTGCCAGCAGTGACAGGGTGATTGGCACTGAAGCTTTCTTT. It specifies CASSDRVIGTEAFF.

Many counts were recorded for this clonotype. This chain joins TRBV5-6 and TRBJ1-5; D not resolved. V gave up 1 base and J gave up 3 bases, with 8 bases separating them. This CDR3 spans 14 amino acids. Germline CDR1 SGHDT, CDR2 YYEEEE. The DNA for the CDR3 is TGTGCCAGCAGCTTGATGGGAACCAATCAGCCCCAGCATTTT. Its translation: CASSLMGTNQPQHF.

This rearrangement joins TRBV6-1 to TRBJ1-1, with D possibly being TRBD1 (6 bases). Germline V CDR1 and CDR2: MNHNS, SASEGT. Trimming shortened V by 10 bases and J by 3 bases, and 15 bases separated the two germline ends. This CDR3 is built from 13 residues. For the CDR3, the DNA is TGTGCCATCTCCGACAGGACAGACACTGAAGCTTTCTTT. Its protein is CAISDRTDTEAFF.

This clonotype was found a few times. This rearrangement joins TRBV7-8 to TRBJ2-3; TRBD2 matches at 10 bases. CDR3 length: 17 amino acids. The V gene end was trimmed by 0 bases and the J gene end by 1 base; junction bases not matched to a gene: 4. Germline loops: CDR1 SGHVS, CDR2 FQNEAQ. The CDR3 sequence: CASSLAGTSDGTDTQYF. The CDR3 nucleotides read TGTGCCAGCAGCTTAGCGGGGACTAGCGACGGCACAGATACGCAGTATTTT.

The chain couples TRBV12-3 or TRBV12-4 to TRBJ1-5, with a weak D call TRBD1 (5 bases). This CDR3 contains 14 residues. Trimming took off 3 bases at V and 0 bases at J, with 6 bases between the two ends. CDR3 amino acids: CASSLGVSNQPQHF. The CDR3 bases are TGTGCCAGCAGTTTGGGGGTTAGCAATCAGCCCCAGCATTTT.

J is TRBJ1-6 and V is TRBV4-1; D ambiguous. The CDR3 is 16 amino acids. V gave up 1 base and J gave up 8 bases, with 15 bases separating them. Germline lookup yields CDR1 MGHRA and CDR2 YSYEKL. The CDR3 protein is CASSQAPDPTYSPLHF. CDR3 DNA sequence: TGCGCCAGCAGCCAAGCACCGGACCCGACATATTCACCCCTCCACTTT.

V is TRBV29-1 and J is TRBJ2-3; D is undetermined. The CDR3 sequence is 15 residues long. V was clipped by 0 bases and J by 3 bases, with 13 bases between them. Germline assignment: CDR1 SQVTM and CDR2 ANQGSEA. The CDR3 DNA is TGCAGCGTTGAAGATCCCGCCCGCGTTACAGATACGCAGTATTTT. Its protein product is CSVEDPARVTDTQYF.

This chain connects TRBV3-1 to TRBJ2-1; D is possibly TRBD2 (6 bases). Trimming removed 2 bases at V and 16 bases at J, with 18 bases between. This CDR3 comprises 13 residues. The germline CDR1 and CDR2 sequences are LGHDT and YNNKEL (reference sequence). This chain's CDR3 is CASSQPGTPNLFF. CDR3 in DNA: TGTGCCAGCAGCCAACCCGGGACTCCCAACCTATTCTTC.